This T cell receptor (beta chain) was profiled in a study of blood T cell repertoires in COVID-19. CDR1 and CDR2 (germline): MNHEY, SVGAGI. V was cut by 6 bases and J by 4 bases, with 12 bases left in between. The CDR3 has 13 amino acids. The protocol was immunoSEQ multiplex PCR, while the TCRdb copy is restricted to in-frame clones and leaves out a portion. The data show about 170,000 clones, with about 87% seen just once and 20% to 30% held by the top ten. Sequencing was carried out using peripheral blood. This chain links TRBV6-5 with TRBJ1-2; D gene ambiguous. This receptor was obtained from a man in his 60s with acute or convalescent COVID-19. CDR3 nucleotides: TGTGCCAGCAGCTTAGGCGGAGTCTATGGCTACACCTTC. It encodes CASSLGGVYGYTF.